This record looks at one T cell receptor beta chain sequence and its context. The CDR3 length is 14 residues. The V end lost 6 bases, the J end lost 6 bases, and 16 bases lay between the germline ends. The germline CDR1 and CDR2 sequences are SGHDT and YYEEEE. The sample comes from a study of cytomegalovirus exposure and HLA in healthy donors. The PCR employed 60 Vbeta primers together with 13 Jbeta primers. Repertoires were generated with immunoSEQ multiplex PCR, while TCRdb's copy carries only in-frame clones and drops some. The table has about 180,000 clones, approximately 81% seen once. Sequencing was done on a sample of PBMCs. V is TRBV5-6 and J is TRBJ2-4; maybe TRBD1 (5 bases). This sequence was found in a boy aged 2 to 10 in good health and CMV-seronegative. CDR3 residues: CASIKGQGPNIQYF. CDR3 coding DNA: TGTGCCAGCATAAAAGGGCAGGGCCCAAACATTCAGTACTTC.